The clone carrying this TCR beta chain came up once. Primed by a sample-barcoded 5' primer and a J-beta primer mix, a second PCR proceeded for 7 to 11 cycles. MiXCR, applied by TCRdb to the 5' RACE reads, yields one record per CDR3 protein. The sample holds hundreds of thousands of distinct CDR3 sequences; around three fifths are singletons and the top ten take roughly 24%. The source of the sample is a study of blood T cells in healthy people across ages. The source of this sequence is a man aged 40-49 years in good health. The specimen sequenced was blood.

In DNA form, the CDR3 reads TGTGCCAGCAGTGCGGGAGCAGAGCGCCGTGAAGCTTTCTTT. It is translated as CASSAGAERREAFF. The J gene is TRBJ1-1, the V gene TRBV25-1; no firm D call. The CDR3 has 14 amino acids. Germline V gene lookup returns CDR1 MGHDK and CDR2 SYGVNS. Trimming left V 4 bases short and J 7 bases short, with 16 bases between. The full variable domain, with the rest looked up from reference TRBV25-1 and TRBJ1-1, is EADIYQTPRYLVIGTGKKITLECSQTMGHDKMYWYQQDPGMELHLIHYSYGVNSTEKGDLSSESTVSRIRTEHFPLTLESARPSHTSQYLCASSAGAERREAFFGQGTRLTVV.